The 15 T cell receptor beta chains below come from one sample, sequenced in a study of T cell clones after liver transplantation (dated by TCRdb to between 2018 and 2020). Receptor amplification or capture employed the immunoSEQ multiplex PCR assay. As stored in TCRdb, this immuneACCESS dataset retains in-frame rearrangements with V and J assigned. A fraction of the clones does not appear; measured against another copy, unresolved V genes explain less than half of the discrepancy, and the remainder lacks a known reason. The sample records 12,000 to 15,000 clones, around 90% of which are singletons. Jointly, the top ten make up around 47% of the sample. Per the publication, the time point label means: pre-transplant. The material was CD8+ T cells from blood, obtained before liver transplant. Receptors were obtained from a human donor who received a liver transplant.

J is TRBJ2-7 and V is TRBV5-8; D perhaps matches TRBD2 (6 bases). The V gene's germline CDR1 is SGHTS and CDR2 YDEGEE. The CDR3 is 13 residues long. Trimming pared 5 bases from V and 0 bases from J, leaving 9 bases between. CDR3 amino acids: CASRSGSSYEQYF. CDR3 bases: TGTGCCAGCAGGTCCGGGAGCTCCTACGAGCAGTACTTC.

This rearrangement joins TRBV13 to TRBJ2-7; unclear D gene. Germline values: CDR1 PRHDT, CDR2 FYEKMQ (reference sequence). The CDR3 covers 14 residues. The V gene lost 5 bases and the J gene lost 0 bases, with 11 bases spanning the gap. The CDR3 sequence is CASSPSGSSYEQYF. For the CDR3, the DNA is TGTGCCAGCAGCCCTTCTGGCAGCTCCTACGAGCAGTACTTC.

The CDR3 loop is CATSRTGVGVDTQYF. Here the CDR3 DNA reads TGTGCCACCAGCAGGACAGGGGTGGGAGTGGATACGCAGTATTTT. The chain is built from TRBV15 and TRBJ2-3; 8 nucleotides match TRBD1. This CDR3 has 15 amino acids. CDR1 is LNHNV and CDR2 is YYDKDF in the germline V gene (reference sequence). V shed 3 bases and J 6 bases; nucleotides not matched to a gene: 8.

The sample holds one count of this clone. The J gene is TRBJ2-1, the V gene TRBV12-1; the D call TRBD2 from the table was never checked on the DNA. TRBV12-1 is a documented pseudogene. The CDR3 is made up of 17 amino acids. For the CDR3, the DNA is TGTGCCAGCAGCTTTTGGTGGCTTATTGGGAGTGCCTATGAGCAGTTCTTC. Its protein product is CASSFWWLIGSAYEQFF.

The genes are TRBV27 and TRBJ2-7; TRBD1 matches at 8 bases. V lost 3 bases, J lost 5 bases, and 3 bases stayed unmatched. The CDR3 has 13 residues. In germline, CDR1 is MNHEY, CDR2 SMNVEV (reference sequence). The CDR3 nucleotides are TGTGCCAGCAGTTTCCCAGGGGGCCACGAGCAGTACTTC. This codes for CASSFPGGHEQYF.

The V call is TRBV5-4, the J call TRBJ2-5; D is ambiguous. V gave up 1 base and J gave up 1 base, with 2 bases separating them. The CDR3 totals 12 residues. Germline V CDR1 and CDR2: SGHNT, YYREEE (reference sequence). DNA of the CDR3: TGTGCCAGCAGCTTGTTCCAAGAGACCCAGTACTTC. Protein sequence: CASSLFQETQYF.

V usage is TRBV28 and J usage is TRBJ2-3, with D possibly being TRBD1 or TRBD2 (6 bases each). Trimming stripped 5 bases from V and 1 base from J, with 13 bases between. Germline V gene data show CDR1 as MDHEN and CDR2 as SYDVKM. The CDR3 loop spans 15 amino acids. CDR3 protein: CASSPGGGGTDTQYF. The CDR3 DNA reads TGTGCCAGCAGTCCCGGAGGGGGTGGCACAGATACGCAGTATTTT. Together with reference TRBV28 and TRBJ2-3, the CDR3 gives the full variable domain: DVKVTQSSRYLVKRTGEKVFLECVQDMDHENMFWYRQDPGLGLRLIYFSYDVKMKEKGDIPEGYSVSREKKERFSLILESASTNQTSMYLCASSPGGGGTDTQYFGPGTRLTVL.

The chain couples TRBV7-9 to TRBJ2-3, with 7 bases fitting TRBD2. The CDR3 length is 15 residues. The V gene end was trimmed by 2 bases and the J gene end by 4 bases; junction bases not matched to a gene: 6. Germline CDR1 is SEHNR and CDR2 is FQNEAQ (reference sequence). The DNA for the CDR3 is TGTGCCAGCAGCTTACCTAGCGGCTCCCCAGATACGCAGTATTTT. Protein product: CASSLPSGSPDTQYF. The full variable domain, with the rest looked up from reference TRBV7-9 and TRBJ2-3, is DTGVSQNPRHKITKRGQNVTFRCDPISEHNRLYWYRQTLGQGPEFLTYFQNEAQLEKSRLLSDRFSAERPKGSFSTLEIQRTEQGDSAMYLCASSLPSGSPDTQYFGPGTRLTVL.

With respect to this clone: At one end, the junction sequence differs from germline, possibly due to a read error. The V call is TRBV5-1, the J call TRBJ2-1; unclear D gene. CDR3 length equals 12 residues. Looked up from germline, CDR1 is SGHRS and CDR2 is YFSETQ. The CDR3 coding sequence is TGCGCCAGCAACTTGGCAGACAATGAGCAGTTCTTC. It encodes CASNLADNEQFF.

This clone showed up just once. The V gene is TRBV5-8, the J gene TRBJ2-1; 9 nucleotides match TRBD2. Germline V CDR1 and CDR2: SGHTS, YDEGEE. The CDR3 totals 16 residues. The trim removed 3 bases at V and 4 bases at J, leaving 8 bases unmatched. The CDR3 nucleotides are TGTGCCAGCAGCTCGATAGGTCTAGCGGGATACAATGAGCAGTTCTTC. Translating gives CASSSIGLAGYNEQFF.

This chain uses TRBV7-9 with TRBJ2-1, with 9 bases identical to TRBD2. The V segment lost 3 bases and the J segment 4 bases; nucleotides outside the gene matches: 7. The CDR3 loop spans 16 amino acids. CDR1 and CDR2 (germline): SEHNR, FQNEAQ (reference sequence). This chain's CDR3 is CASSLLAGAIYNEQFF. The CDR3 nucleotides read TGTGCCAGCAGCTTGTTAGCGGGAGCGATTTACAATGAGCAGTTCTTC.

The chain employs TRBV9 and TRBJ2-7; D is unclear. In germline, CDR1 is SGDLS, CDR2 YYNGEE. This CDR3 contains 12 residues. V gave up 4 bases and J gave up 7 bases, with 12 bases separating them. The chain's CDR3 is CASSPMPGEQYF. The CDR3 DNA follows: TGTGCCAGCAGCCCCATGCCGGGTGAGCAGTACTTC.

This chain uses TRBV7-9 with TRBJ2-7, with 10 bases identical to TRBD2. The CDR3 runs to 13 residues. After removal of 8 bases from V and 4 bases from J, the junction contained 5 bases not matched to a gene. Germline CDR1 SEHNR, CDR2 FQNEAQ (reference sequence). CDR3 DNA sequence: TGTGCCAGCGCCGGACTAGCGGCATACGAGCAGTACTTC. Protein: CASAGLAAYEQYF. The variable domain in full, with the rest retrieved from reference TRBV7-9 and TRBJ2-7, is DTGVSQNPRHKITKRGQNVTFRCDPISEHNRLYWYRQTLGQGPEFLTYFQNEAQLEKSRLLSDRFSAERPKGSFSTLEIQRTEQGDSAMYLCASAGLAAYEQYFGPGTRLTVT.

The V gene is TRBV27, the J gene TRBJ2-3; D remains ambiguous. CDR3 length: 13 amino acids. Looked up from germline, CDR1 is MNHEY and CDR2 is SMNVEV (reference sequence). V lost 4 bases and J lost 5, with 10 bases in between. CDR3 nucleotide sequence: TGTGCCAGCAGTTCCCGACCCCAAGATACGCAGTATTTT. This gives the protein CASSSRPQDTQYF.

V and J are TRBV15 and TRBJ2-2, with 10 nucleotides matching TRBD2. With V trimmed by 4 bases and J by 0 bases, 11 bases remained unmatched. Germline values: CDR1 LNHNV, CDR2 YYDKDF (reference sequence). CDR3 size: 19 residues. DNA for the CDR3: TGTGCCACCAGCACCCCCGGGACTAGCGCCTGGGCGAACACCGGGGAGCTGTTTTTT. Protein product: CATSTPGTSAWANTGELFF.